This is a list of T cell receptor beta chains from one sample in a study of blood T cell repertoires in COVID-19. Method: immunoSEQ multiplex PCR; TCRdb's copy keeps in-frame clones and lacks some. The sample yields some 320,000 clones, approximately 81% seen once. Sequencing used PBMCs or T cells enriched from blood (not recorded which). The receptor set was obtained from a woman under 40 who had been exposed to COVID-19. The CDR3 runs from the conserved cysteine through the conserved F or W. D genes are given only for firm matches. For some rows the clone size is stated as once, few or many, or as a class when expanded; others skip it.

size	length	V	D	J	CDR3	DNA
NA	13	TRBV19	TRBD2	TRBJ2-7	CASSVNYGGEQYF	TGTGCCAGTAGTGTTAATTACGGGGGGGAGCAGTACTTC
NA	13	TRBV3-1/TRBV3-2	NA	TRBJ1-2	CASSKDGFGGYTF	TGTGCCAGCAGCAAAGACGGTTTTGGTGGCTACACCTTC
NA	12	TRBV28	NA	TRBJ1-2	CASYLGGYGYTF	TGTGCCAGCTACTTGGGAGGCTATGGCTACACCTTC
NA	13	TRBV7-3	NA	TRBJ1-2	CASSPNRDGGYTF	TGTGCCAGCAGCCCGAACAGGGATGGCGGCTACACCTTC
NA	13	TRBV3-1/TRBV3-2	NA	TRBJ1-6	CASSQDRGSPLHF	TGTGCCAGCAGCCAAGATAGGGGTTCACCCCTCCACTTT
NA	15	TRBV5-1	NA	TRBJ1-6	CASSLAGVGNSPLHF	TGCGCCAGCAGCTTGGCCGGGGTAGGTAATTCACCCCTCCACTTT
few	16	TRBV27	NA	TRBJ1-5	CASSPPGRAGNQPQHF	TGTGCCAGCAGCCCGCCCGGGAGGGCCGGCAATCAGCCCCAGCATTTT
NA	16	TRBV2	NA	TRBJ2-2	CASSEARGVKTGELFF	TGTGCCAGCAGTGAAGCGCGGGGAGTAAAGACCGGGGAGCTGTTTTTT
NA	17	TRBV7-9	NA	TRBJ1-5	CASSSQIGGAGLQPQHF	TGTGCCAGCAGCTCCCAAATAGGGGGGGCCGGGCTTCAGCCCCAGCATTTT
NA	16	TRBV20-1	NA	TRBJ1-1	CSASGIGGLMNTEAFF	TGCAGTGCCAGTGGTATTGGCGGCCTCATGAACACTGAAGCTTTCTTT
few	12	TRBV30	NA	TRBJ1-1	CAWNPGPTEAFF	TGTGCCTGGAATCCAGGGCCCACTGAAGCTTTCTTT
NA	15	TRBV15	NA	TRBJ1-5	CATSREVGAGQPQHF	TGTGCCACCAGCAGAGAGGTGGGGGCCGGTCAGCCCCAGCATTTT
NA	14	TRBV9	NA	TRBJ2-7	CASSVTTRGYEQYF	TGTGCCAGCAGCGTGACGACTCGAGGCTACGAGCAGTACTTC
NA	16	TRBV28	TRBD1	TRBJ2-7	CASSSPGQGLGYEQYF	TGTGCCAGCAGTTCCCCGGGACAGGGCCTAGGTTACGAGCAGTACTTC
NA	13	TRBV5-4	NA	TRBJ2-7	CASSLVQDYEQYF	TGTGCCAGCAGCTTGGTTCAGGACTACGAGCAGTACTTC
few	14	TRBV19	NA	TRBJ1-1	CASTEAGGYTEAFF	TGTGCCAGTACCGAGGCTGGAGGTTACACTGAAGCTTTCTTT
NA	10	TRBV29-1	NA	TRBJ2-5	CSVVEETQYF	TGCAGCGTTGTCGAGGAGACCCAGTACTTC
NA	13	TRBV5-1	NA	TRBJ1-6	CASRRDSNSPLHF	TGCGCCAGCAGGAGGGACTCCAATTCACCCCTCCACTTT
NA	14	TRBV15	NA	TRBJ1-3	CATSSLSSGNTIYF	TGTGCCACCAGCAGCCTAAGCTCTGGAAACACCATATATTTT
NA	13	TRBV5-1	NA	TRBJ1-2	CASSLDSSDGYTF	TGCGCCAGCAGCTTGGATTCATCGGATGGCTACACCTTC
NA	16	TRBV28	TRBD1	TRBJ1-5	CASLTGGRHSNQPQHF	TGTGCCAGCTTGACAGGGGGCCGTCATAGCAATCAGCCCCAGCATTTT
NA	15	TRBV2	NA	TRBJ2-2	CASSETRQSTGELFF	TGTGCCAGCAGTGAGACTAGGCAGTCCACCGGGGAGCTGTTTTTT
NA	13	TRBV11-2	TRBD2	TRBJ2-1	CASSSGTSGSKFF	TGTGCCAGCAGCTCCGGGACTAGCGGGAGTAAGTTCTTC
NA	13	TRBV5-1	NA	TRBJ2-1	CASSLTNLDEQFF	TGCGCCAGCAGCTTAACTAATCTCGATGAGCAGTTCTTC
NA	14	TRBV20-1	NA	TRBJ1-4	CSASERATNEKLFF	TGCAGTGCTAGTGAGAGAGCAACTAATGAAAAACTGTTTTTT
NA	15	TRBV19	NA	TRBJ2-3	CASTSSGWGRDTQYF	TGTGCCAGTACCTCTTCGGGTTGGGGGCGGGATACGCAGTATTTT
NA	14	TRBV28	NA	TRBJ2-2	CASSTGQNTGELFF	TGTGCCAGCAGTACCGGACAGAACACCGGGGAGCTGTTTTTT
NA	15	TRBV19	TRBD1	TRBJ1-5	CASSSTGGSAQPQHF	TGTGCCAGTAGTTCAACAGGGGGCTCGGCTCAGCCCCAGCATTTT
NA	14	TRBV10-1	TRBD1	TRBJ1-5	CASSSGQGNQPQHF	TGCGCCAGCAGCTCAGGACAGGGCAATCAGCCCCAGCATTTT
NA	16	TRBV4-3	NA	TRBJ1-5	CASSQSGYWGNQPQHF	TGCGCCAGCAGCCAGTCCGGGTATTGGGGCAATCAGCCCCAGCATTTT
NA	15	TRBV19	TRBD1	TRBJ1-5	CASIQSRDRGQPQHF	TGTGCCAGTATTCAATCGCGGGACAGGGGTCAGCCCCAGCATTTT
NA	16	TRBV27	TRBD2	TRBJ2-3	CAIKLGGGGRKDTQYF	TGTGCCATCAAATTAGGCGGAGGCGGGAGGAAGGATACGCAGTATTTT
NA	14	TRBV6-5	TRBD1	TRBJ1-1	CASSKQGGNTEAFF	TGTGCCAGCAGTAAACAGGGGGGGAACACTGAAGCTTTCTTT
NA	13	TRBV7-2	TRBD1	TRBJ1-1	CASSFVQGREAFF	TGTGCCAGCAGCTTCGTACAGGGGCGTGAAGCTTTCTTT
NA	16	TRBV27	TRBD1	TRBJ1-1	CASSHRTGGVGTEAFF	TGTGCCAGCAGTCACCGGACAGGGGGCGTCGGCACTGAAGCTTTCTTT
NA	16	TRBV9	TRBD1	TRBJ2-3	CASSVDPGQSTDTQYF	TGTGCCAGCAGCGTTGATCCGGGACAGAGCACAGATACGCAGTATTTT
NA	15	TRBV15	NA	TRBJ2-7	CATSRDYQASYEQYF	TGTGCCACCAGCAGAGATTACCAGGCGTCCTACGAGCAGTACTTC
few	15	TRBV28	NA	TRBJ1-1	CASSYTFGRLGEAFF	TGTGCCAGCAGTTATACCTTTGGGAGACTAGGTGAAGCTTTCTTT
NA	14	TRBV12-1	NA	TRBJ2-7	CASSFRDSHYEQYF	TGTGCCAGCAGCTTTCGGGACAGCCACTACGAGCAGTACTTC
NA	13	TRBV30	NA	TRBJ2-5	CAWSMTPRETQYF	TGTGCCTGGAGTATGACTCCGAGAGAGACCCAGTACTTC
NA	16	TRBV11-3	NA	TRBJ1-1	CASQQSVVGGRTEAFF	TGTGCCAGCCAGCAGAGCGTCGTAGGGGGTCGGACTGAAGCTTTCTTT
NA	14	TRBV9	NA	TRBJ1-5	CASSAGWGNQPQHF	TGTGCCAGCAGCGCAGGGTGGGGCAATCAGCCCCAGCATTTT
NA	15	TRBV7-9	TRBD2	TRBJ2-1	CAIREGGSSYNEQFF	TGTGCCATCCGGGAGGGGGGGTCCTCCTACAATGAGCAGTTCTTC
once	16	TRBV3-1/TRBV3-2	NA	TRBJ1-1	CASRGTLWGKNTEAFF	TGTGCCAGCAGGGGGACACTTTGGGGTAAGAACACTGAAGCTTTCTTT
NA	15	TRBV5-5	NA	TRBJ1-3	CASSATGSSGNTIYF	TGTGCCAGCAGCGCTACAGGGTCCTCTGGAAACACCATATATTTT
NA	19	TRBV7-2	TRBD2	TRBJ2-1	CASSFVSSGGVRSYNEQFF	TGTGCCAGCAGCTTTGTTTCTAGCGGGGGGGTCCGCTCCTACAATGAGCAGTTCTTC
NA	15	TRBV6-5	NA	TRBJ1-2	CASSYSQGLSYGYTF	TGTGCCAGCAGTTACTCACAGGGATTGAGCTATGGCTACACCTTC
once	15	TRBV11-1	TRBD1	TRBJ2-3	CASSRQGVGTDTQYF	TGTGCCAGCAGCAGACAGGGGGTGGGCACAGATACGCAGTATTTT
NA	12	TRBV28	NA	TRBJ2-5	CASTLEGETQYF	TGTGCCAGCACCCTAGAGGGAGAGACCCAGTACTTC
NA	17	TRBV11-3	TRBD1	TRBJ2-7	CASSLEAQGQGVNEQYF	TGTGCCAGCAGCTTAGAGGCCCAGGGACAGGGGGTCAACGAGCAGTACTTC
NA	14	TRBV5-4	TRBD2	TRBJ2-1	CASSFGGRAREQFF	TGTGCCAGCAGCTTTGGTGGGAGGGCCCGTGAGCAGTTCTTC
few	16	TRBV7-9	NA	TRBJ2-5	CASSPEALALQETQYF	TGTGCCAGCAGCCCAGAAGCACTAGCACTTCAAGAGACCCAGTACTTC
NA	15	TRBV6-5	NA	TRBJ2-1	CASTPTSTLVHEQFF	TGTGCCAGCACCCCAACTAGCACTTTAGTCCATGAGCAGTTCTTC
NA	15	TRBV2	NA	TRBJ2-6	CASSVGGSGANVLTF	TGTGCCAGCAGTGTCGGGGGCTCTGGGGCCAACGTCCTGACTTTC
NA	12	TRBV3-1/TRBV3-2	NA	TRBJ2-1	CASSQEGTEQFF	TGTGCCAGCAGCCAGGAGGGCACTGAGCAGTTCTTC